This T cell receptor (beta chain) originates from a study of response to subunit inactivated influenza vaccine. The V gene lost 11 bases and the J gene lost 1 base, with 11 bases spanning the gap. Looked up from germline, CDR1 is MNHNY and CDR2 is SVGAGI (reference sequence). The CDR3 is 12 amino acids. General study findings and limits: Only a handful of new T cells, the authors suggested, are recruited with each seasonal influenza vaccination.

With respect to this clonotype: The antigen is unknown.

In TCRdb, the RT-PCR reads were re-called with MiXCR into one record per CDR3 protein. Among over 400,000 distinct CDR3 sequences, 10% to 15% were seen once, and the ten largest hold around 14%. The TCR was taken from a man aged 50-60 years who received an inactivated influenza vaccine. The chain joins TRBV6-6 to TRBJ1-2; maybe TRBD1 (6 bases). Material: PBMCs from blood, obtained around seven weeks after vaccination. CDR3 protein: CACGQLNYGYTF. Here the CDR3 DNA reads TGTGCCTGCGGACAGCTTAACTATGGCTACACCTTC.